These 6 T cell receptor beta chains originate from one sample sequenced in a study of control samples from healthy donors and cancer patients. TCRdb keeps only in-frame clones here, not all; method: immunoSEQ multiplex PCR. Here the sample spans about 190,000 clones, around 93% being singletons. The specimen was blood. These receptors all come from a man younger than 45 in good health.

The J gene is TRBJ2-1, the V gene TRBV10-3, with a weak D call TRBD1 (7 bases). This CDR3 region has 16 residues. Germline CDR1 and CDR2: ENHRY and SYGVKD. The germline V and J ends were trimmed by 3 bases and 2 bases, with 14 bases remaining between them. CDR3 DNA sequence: TGTGCCATCAGTGAAGGGGGGACAGAGACCTACAATGAGCAGTTCTTC. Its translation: CAISEGGTETYNEQFF.

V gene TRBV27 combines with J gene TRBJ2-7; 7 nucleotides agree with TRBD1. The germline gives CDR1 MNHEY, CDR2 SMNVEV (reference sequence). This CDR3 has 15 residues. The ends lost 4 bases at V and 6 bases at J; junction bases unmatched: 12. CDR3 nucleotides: TGTGCCAGCAGTTCACTTCCGACAGGGAAAGGCGAGCAGTACTTC. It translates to CASSSLPTGKGEQYF.

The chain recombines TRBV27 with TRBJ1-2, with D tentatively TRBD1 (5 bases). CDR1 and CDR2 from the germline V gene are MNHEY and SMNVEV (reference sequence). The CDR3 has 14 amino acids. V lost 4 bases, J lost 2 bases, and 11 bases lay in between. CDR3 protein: CASSWGRGNYGYTF. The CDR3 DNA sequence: TGTGCCAGCAGTTGGGGGAGAGGGAACTATGGCTACACCTTC.

CDR3 DNA sequence: TGTGCCACCAGCACGGGGGTCAAAAACATTCAGTACTTC. Translated: CATSTGVKNIQYF. This chain links TRBV15 with TRBJ2-4; D perhaps matches TRBD2 (6 bases). This CDR3 is 13 amino acids long. Trimming took 4 bases from V and 3 from J, leaving 7 bases between them. Germline loops: CDR1 LNHNV, CDR2 YYDKDF (reference sequence). The full variable domain, completed using reference TRBV15 and TRBJ2-4, is DAMVIQNPRYQVTQFGKPVTLSCSQTLNHNVMYWYQQKSSQAPKLLFHYYDKDFNNEADTPDNFQSRRPNTSFCFLDIRSPGLGDTAMYLCATSTGVKNIQYFGAGTRLSVL.

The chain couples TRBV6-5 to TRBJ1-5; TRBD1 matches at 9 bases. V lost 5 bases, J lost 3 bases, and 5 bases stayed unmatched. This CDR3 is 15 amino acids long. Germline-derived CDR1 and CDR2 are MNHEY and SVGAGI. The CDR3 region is CASSPRQGVNQPQHF. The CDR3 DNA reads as TGTGCCAGCAGTCCCCGACAGGGGGTCAATCAGCCCCAGCATTTT.

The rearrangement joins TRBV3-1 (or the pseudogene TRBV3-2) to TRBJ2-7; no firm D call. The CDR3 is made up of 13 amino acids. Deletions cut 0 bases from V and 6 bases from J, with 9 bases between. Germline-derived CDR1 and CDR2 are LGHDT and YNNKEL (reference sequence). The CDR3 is CASSQDLFVEQYF. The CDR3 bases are TGTGCCAGCAGCCAAGACCTGTTCGTCGAGCAGTACTTC.